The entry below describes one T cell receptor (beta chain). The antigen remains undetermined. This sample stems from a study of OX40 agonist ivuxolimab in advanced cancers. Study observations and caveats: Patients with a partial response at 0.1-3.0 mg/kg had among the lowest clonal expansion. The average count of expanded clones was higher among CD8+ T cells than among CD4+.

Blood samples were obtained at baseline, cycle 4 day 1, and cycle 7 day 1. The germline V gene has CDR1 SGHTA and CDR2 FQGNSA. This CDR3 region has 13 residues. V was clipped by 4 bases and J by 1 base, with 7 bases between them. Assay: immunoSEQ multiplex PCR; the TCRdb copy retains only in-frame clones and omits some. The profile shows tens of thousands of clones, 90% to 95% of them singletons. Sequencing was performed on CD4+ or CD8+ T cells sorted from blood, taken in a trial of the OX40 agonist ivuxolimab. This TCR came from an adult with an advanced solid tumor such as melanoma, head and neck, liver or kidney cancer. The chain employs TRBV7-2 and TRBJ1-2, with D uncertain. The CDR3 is CASSSGINYGYTF. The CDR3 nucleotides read TGTGCCAGCAGCTCAGGCATTAACTATGGCTACACCTTC.